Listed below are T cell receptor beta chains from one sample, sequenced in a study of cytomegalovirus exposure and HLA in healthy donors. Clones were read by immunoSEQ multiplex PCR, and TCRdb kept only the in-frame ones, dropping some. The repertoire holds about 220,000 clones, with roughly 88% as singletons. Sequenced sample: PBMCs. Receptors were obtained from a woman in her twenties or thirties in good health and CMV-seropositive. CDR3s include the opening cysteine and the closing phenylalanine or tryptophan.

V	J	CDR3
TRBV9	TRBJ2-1	CASSVYDGYNEQFF
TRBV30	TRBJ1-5	CAWRGQGAGQPQHF
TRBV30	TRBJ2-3	CAWRAYTDTQYF
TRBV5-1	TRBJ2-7	CASSLASGRVNEQYF
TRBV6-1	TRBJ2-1	CASSVWDEQFF
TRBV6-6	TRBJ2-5	CASSYQGQVQETQYF
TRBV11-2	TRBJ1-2	CASSFSGHYGYTF
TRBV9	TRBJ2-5	CASSFSGTYQETQYF
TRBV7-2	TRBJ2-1	CASSLRTGGAAYNEQFF
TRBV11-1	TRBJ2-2	CASSQMGASNNIGELFF
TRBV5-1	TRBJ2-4	CASSSGLDKYF
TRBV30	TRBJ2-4	CAWVFKNIQYF
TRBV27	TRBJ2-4	CASSPYGSMAKNIQYF
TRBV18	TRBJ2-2	CASSPPTRAGELFF
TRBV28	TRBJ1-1	CASRLDSLTEAFF
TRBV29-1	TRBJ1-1	CSVPDRGGLAFF
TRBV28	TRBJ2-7	CAIGRGTSDEQYF
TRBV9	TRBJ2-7	CASSNGLAGADPREQYF
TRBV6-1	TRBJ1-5	CASSAGPNQPQHF
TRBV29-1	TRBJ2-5	CSVGIGQETQYF
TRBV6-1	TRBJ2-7	CASSEDAGQSYEQYF
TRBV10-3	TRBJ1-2	CAISDDRGLEDYTF
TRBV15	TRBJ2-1	CATSREAGVGEQFF
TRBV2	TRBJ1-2	CATRRGNYGYTF
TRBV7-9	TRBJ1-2	CASSPPRDGFNYGYTF
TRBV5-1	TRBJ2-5	CASSFGLAGAETQYF
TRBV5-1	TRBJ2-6	CASSFGGFGANVLTF
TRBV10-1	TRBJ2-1	CASSESLADNEQFF
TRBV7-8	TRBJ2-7	CASSSGTEDYEQYF
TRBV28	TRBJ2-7	CASRTSQGVLYEQYF
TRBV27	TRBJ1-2	CASSPQAGRASRGYTF
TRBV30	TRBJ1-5	CAWSGGSNQPQHF
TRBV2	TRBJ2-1	CASSFRGGLNEQFF
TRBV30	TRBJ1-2	CAWSLAINYGYTF
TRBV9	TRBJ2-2	CASSVDASTGELFF
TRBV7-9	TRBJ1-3	CASTSRERSGNTIYF
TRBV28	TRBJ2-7	CASSLGPRAYYEQYF
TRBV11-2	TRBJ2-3	CASSLGGTDTQYF
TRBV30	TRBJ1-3	CAWSVEAGNTIYF
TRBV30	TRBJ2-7	CAWREGTASEQYF
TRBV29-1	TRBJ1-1	CSVEVPHRMNTEAFF
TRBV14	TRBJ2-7	CASSQDPLDPTSNYEQYF
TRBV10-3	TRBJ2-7	CAISEAGTTNYEQYF
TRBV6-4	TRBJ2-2	CASSKGQGDTGELFF
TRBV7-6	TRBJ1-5	CASRLEDSQHF
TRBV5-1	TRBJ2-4	CASRMDIAKNIQYF
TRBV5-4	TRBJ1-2	CASTKDRDYGYTF